What follows is one TCR beta chain and its context. This table comes from immunoSEQ multiplex PCR, and its TCRdb copy is limited to in-frame clones, with some not included. Found here are nearly 95,000 clones, about four fifths of them singletons; the top ten hold roughly 23%. The CDR3 runs to 16 residues. J was trimmed by 7 bases and V by 5 bases; bases with no gene match: 9. Looked up from germline, CDR1 is SGHVS and CDR2 is FNYEAQ. The data belong to a study of radiotherapy plus CTLA-4 blockade in lung cancer. This specimen was peripheral blood, taken from a patient treated with radiotherapy plus ipilimumab. The chain has TRBV7-6 and TRBJ2-1; TRBD1 aligns across 12 bases. The sequence came from a human donor with non-small cell lung cancer that progressed on radiotherapy plus ipilimumab. This chain's CDR3 is CASSERDRGLINEQFF. CDR3 DNA: TGTGCCAGCAGCGAAAGGGACAGGGGGCTGATTAATGAGCAGTTCTTC.